This T cell receptor (beta chain) was recovered during a study of T cells in Graves' hyperthyroidism and ophthalmopathy. RNA transcripts gave rise to amplified TCR beta CDR3 regions. RT-PCR in the first round (using the HTBI primer set) targeted the TCR CDR3. TCRdb fed the multiplex PCR reads into MiXCR, producing one record per CDR3 protein. The sample has 250,000 to 350,000 distinct CDR3 sequences; 16% are singletons. CDR3 length: 14 residues. Trimming took off 2 bases at V and 3 bases at J, with 8 bases between the two ends. The germline CDR1 and CDR2 sequences are LGHDT and YNNKEL (reference sequence).

This sequence was found in a man in his thirties or forties with Graves' hyperthyroidism. The specimen was blood. The chain carries TRBV3-1 and TRBJ1-5; unclear D gene. CDR3 nucleotide sequence: TGTGCCAGCAGCCAACGCGGCTCCAATCAGCCCCAGCATTTT. It codes for CASSQRGSNQPQHF.